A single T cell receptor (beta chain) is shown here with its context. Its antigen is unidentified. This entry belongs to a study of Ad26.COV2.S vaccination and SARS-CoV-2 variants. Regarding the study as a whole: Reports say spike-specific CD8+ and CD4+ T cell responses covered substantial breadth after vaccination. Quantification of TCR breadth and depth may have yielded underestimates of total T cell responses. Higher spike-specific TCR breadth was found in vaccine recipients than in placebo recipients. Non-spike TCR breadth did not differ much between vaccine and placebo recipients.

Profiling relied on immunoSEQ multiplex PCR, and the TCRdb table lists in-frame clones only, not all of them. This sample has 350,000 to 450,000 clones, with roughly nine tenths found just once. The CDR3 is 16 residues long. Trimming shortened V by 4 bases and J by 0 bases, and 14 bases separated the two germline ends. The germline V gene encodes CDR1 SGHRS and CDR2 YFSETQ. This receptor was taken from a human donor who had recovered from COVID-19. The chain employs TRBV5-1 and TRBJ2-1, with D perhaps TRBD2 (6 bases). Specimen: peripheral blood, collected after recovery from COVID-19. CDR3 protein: CASSPSGLLSYNEQFF. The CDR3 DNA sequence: TGCGCCAGCAGCCCGTCGGGACTCCTCTCCTACAATGAGCAGTTCTTC.